These 5 T cell receptor beta chains originate from one sample sequenced in a study of cytomegalovirus exposure and HLA in healthy donors. PCR used 60 Vbeta primers and 13 Jbeta primers. Data came from immunoSEQ multiplex PCR; TCRdb stores just in-frame clones and leaves some out. The sample holds around 150,000 clones; roughly 80% are singletons and the top ten take roughly 3.5%. Sequencing used PBMCs. The receptor set was obtained from a man aged 30-40 years in good health and CMV-seropositive.

The CDR3 DNA reads as TGCGCCAGCAGCCCCAACCGGCGGGGGGGCTATGGCTACACCTTC. It specifies CASSPNRRGGYGYTF. The J gene is TRBJ1-2, the V gene TRBV4-1, with D maybe TRBD1 (5 bases). CDR3 length: 15 residues. V was trimmed by 4 bases and J by 4 bases, leaving 16 bases between them. CDR1 MGHRA and CDR2 YSYEKL come from the germline V gene.

As for this clone: A junction boundary mismatches the germline segment, possibly from a read error. The rearrangement joins TRBV7-9 to TRBJ1-1; D is unresolved. Germline assignment: CDR1 SEHNR and CDR2 FQNEAQ (reference sequence). This CDR3 region has 12 residues. CDR3 protein: CSSSFYDTEAFF. The DNA for the CDR3 is TGTTCCAGCAGCTTCTATGACACTGAAGCTTTCTTT.

This chain uses TRBV14 with TRBJ2-1; a weak D match, TRBD1 (5 bases). The length of the CDR3 is 14 residues. Germline CDR1 is SGHDN and CDR2 is FVKESK. Trimming pared 5 bases from V and 10 bases from J, leaving 18 bases between. CDR3: CASSYNMGRTEQFF. The CDR3 DNA sequence: TGTGCCAGCAGCTATAATATGGGTCGGACAGAGCAGTTCTTC.

The genes are TRBV7-9 and TRBJ1-5; maybe TRBD1 (6 bases). Germline lookup yields CDR1 SEHNR and CDR2 FQNEAQ (reference sequence). The CDR3 covers 15 residues. V was cut by 1 base and J by 6 bases, with 13 bases left in between. The CDR3 region is CASSLDGGGGQPQHF. CDR3 DNA: TGTGCCAGCAGCTTAGACGGGGGGGGCGGTCAGCCCCAGCATTTT.

The CDR3: CASSPRTGSYEQYF. In DNA form, the CDR3 reads TGTGCCAGCAGCCCCAGGACAGGGAGCTACGAGCAGTACTTC. This chain joins TRBV9 and TRBJ2-7; 8 nucleotides match TRBD1. Germline V gene sequence: CDR1 SGDLS, CDR2 YYNGEE. The junction had 6 bases not matched to a gene; V was cut back by 4 bases and J by 3 bases. This CDR3 has 14 residues.